The count of the clone carrying this TCR beta chain is one. Losses at the gene ends were 1 base for V and 8 bases for J; bases not matched to a gene: 2. Germline CDR1 is SGDLS and CDR2 is YYNGEE. There are 13 residues in the CDR3. This specimen belongs to a study of blood T cell repertoires in COVID-19. The table came from immunoSEQ multiplex PCR; TCRdb's copy has only in-frame clones and leaves some out. Of 90,000 to 130,000 clones listed, 70% to 90% are singletons. Sequencing used peripheral blood. The rearrangement joins TRBV9 to TRBJ1-4; 7 positions match TRBD1. This receptor was taken from a man aged 35 to 55 with acute or convalescent COVID-19. CDR3 in amino acids: CASSVTGEEKLFF. In DNA form, the CDR3 reads TGTGCCAGCAGCGTAACAGGGGAGGAAAAACTGTTTTTT.